A single sample gave rise to the 28 T cell receptor beta chains below, sequenced in a study of shared clonotypes between healthy human individuals. In the naive CD8 group, cells lacked CD45RO and were positively selected for CCR7, so terminally differentiated effector memory CD45RA+ cells were left out. Generated by immunoSEQ multiplex PCR, the TCRdb table keeps only in-frame clones and is missing some. The sample has around 1.9 million clones; approximately 94% are singletons. Sequenced material: naive CD8+ T cells from PBMCs. The receptors here all came from a man between 18 and 35 years old in good health. Some clones in this sample may be carry-over from other donors' samples.

This sequence joins TRBV7-9 and TRBJ1-2; 7 bases line up with TRBD1. Germline V gene data show CDR1 as SEHNR and CDR2 as FQNEAQ (reference sequence). The CDR3 spans 14 residues. J was trimmed by 4 bases and V by 4 bases; bases with no gene match: 6. The CDR3 sequence: CASSSQRQGYGYTF. The CDR3 region has the DNA TGTGCCAGCAGCTCCCAACGACAGGGCTATGGCTACACCTTC.

The CDR3 nucleotides read TGTGCCAGCAGCCCCCGGGACAGGGGAGGGACTGAAGCTTTCTTT. Protein: CASSPRDRGGTEAFF. The chain couples TRBV9 to TRBJ1-1, with TRBD1 matching 10 bases. The CDR3 has 15 amino acids. V gave up 4 bases and J gave up 5 bases; unmatched junction bases: 8. Looked up from germline, CDR1 is SGDLS and CDR2 is YYNGEE. Filled out from reference TRBV9 and TRBJ1-1, the complete variable domain reads DSGVTQTPKHLITATGQRVTLRCSPRSGDLSVYWYQQSLDQGLQFLIQYYNGEERAKGNILERFSAQQFPDLHSELNLSSLELGDSALYFCASSPRDRGGTEAFFGQGTRLTVV.

The gene calls are TRBV29-1 and TRBJ1-5; D is ambiguous. Trimming removed 6 bases at V and 1 base at J, with 16 bases between. This CDR3 region has 15 residues. Per germline, CDR1 SQVTM and CDR2 ANQGSEA. The CDR3 is CSVAMGRVSNQPQHF. The CDR3 DNA reads TGCAGCGTCGCGATGGGCCGTGTCAGCAATCAGCCCCAGCATTTT.

This chain joins TRBV27 and TRBJ2-7; D assignment may be TRBD1 or TRBD2 (5 bases each). V lost 3 bases and J 5 bases, leaving 14 bases between the germline ends. The germline V gene encodes CDR1 MNHEY and CDR2 SMNVEV (reference sequence). The CDR3 contains 14 residues. As DNA, the CDR3 is TGTGCCAGCAGTTTGGCACCAGGGAGCCACGAGCAGTACTTC. Protein sequence: CASSLAPGSHEQYF.

V usage is TRBV5-1 and J usage is TRBJ1-1; D gene ambiguous. Trimming took 4 bases from V and 2 from J, leaving 9 bases between them. Per the germline V gene, CDR1 is SGHRS and CDR2 is YFSETQ. The CDR3 covers 13 residues. The DNA for the CDR3 is TGCGCCAGCAGCACCGGTCCTAACACTGAAGCTTTCTTT. This codes for CASSTGPNTEAFF.

The chain employs TRBV27 and TRBJ2-2, with 8 bases fitting TRBD2. In germline, CDR1 is MNHEY, CDR2 SMNVEV (reference sequence). CDR3 length: 18 amino acids. With 7 bases clipped from V and 4 bases from J, the junction kept 17 bases outside the gene matches. In nucleotides, the CDR3 is TGTGCCAGCACCACGGAAGGGTACGGACTAGCAGTCACCGGGGAGCTGTTTTTT. Translation gives CASTTEGYGLAVTGELFF.

This clone was picked up a small number of times. The chain recombines TRBV13 with TRBJ1-1, with a tentative D call TRBD1 (5 bases). Germline loops: CDR1 PRHDT, CDR2 FYEKMQ (reference sequence). This CDR3 is built from 13 residues. V was trimmed by 5 bases and J by 4 bases, leaving 11 bases between them. DNA of the CDR3: TGTGCCAGCAGCCCAGGGTTTGGCACTGAAGCTTTCTTT. It is translated as CASSPGFGTEAFF.

This clone was observed once. This chain joins TRBV27 and TRBJ2-7; the match to TRBD2 covers 9 bases. There are 14 residues in the CDR3. V lost 6 bases and J lost 3; bases outside the gene matches: 6. The germline V gene has CDR1 MNHEY and CDR2 SMNVEV (reference sequence). This CDR3 reads CASRRGGGNYEQYF. The DNA for the CDR3 is TGTGCCAGCAGACGCGGGGGGGGGAACTACGAGCAGTACTTC.

This chain connects TRBV29-1 to TRBJ1-2; D not resolved. Deletions cut 2 bases from V and 5 bases from J, with 9 bases between. The CDR3 consists of 12 residues. Germline V gene data show CDR1 as SQVTM and CDR2 as ANQGSEA. Here the CDR3 DNA reads TGCAGCGTTGAATCCAACAGTTATGGCTACACCTTC. It specifies CSVESNSYGYTF.

This chain joins TRBV4-3 and TRBJ2-2; maybe TRBD1 (5 bases). V was pared by 2 bases and J by 5 bases, with 6 bases between. CDR1 is LGHNA and CDR2 is YSLEER in the germline V gene. This CDR3 contains 13 residues. This CDR3 reads CASSQRGTGELFF. The CDR3 DNA reads TGCGCCAGCAGCCAAAGGGGTACCGGGGAGCTGTTTTTT.

The chain links TRBV15 to TRBJ2-3; 8 bases line up with TRBD2. From germline, CDR1 is LNHNV and CDR2 YYDKDF (reference sequence). Trimming at V came to 4 bases and at J to 2 bases, leaving 8 bases not matched to a gene. This CDR3 has 16 amino acids. The CDR3 DNA reads as TGTGCCACCAGCAATTTAGCGGGATCCCCCACAGATACGCAGTATTTT. Protein: CATSNLAGSPTDTQYF.

The rearrangement links TRBV5-1 to TRBJ2-2; TRBD1 might be the D (5 bases). Germline-derived CDR1 and CDR2 are SGHRS and YFSETQ. This CDR3 is 15 amino acids long. V lost 9 bases to trimming and J lost 2 bases, with 17 bases between them. CDR3 region: CATSKGRENTGELFF. CDR3 coding DNA: TGCGCCACCTCAAAGGGCAGGGAAAACACCGGGGAGCTGTTTTTT.

J is TRBJ2-1 and V is TRBV5-6; the D is unclear. Germline V gene data show CDR1 as SGHDT and CDR2 as YYEEEE. The CDR3 contains 13 residues. The V gene lost 7 bases and the J gene lost 3 bases, with 11 bases spanning the gap. In DNA, the CDR3 is TGTGCCAGCTCCACGGGTGGCTACAATGAGCAGTTCTTC. Amino acid sequence: CASSTGGYNEQFF.

With respect to this clone: The sample has other DNA sequences that encode this CDR3 too. The V gene is TRBV7-2, the J gene TRBJ2-7, with 9 bases that match TRBD1. CDR1 is SGHTA, CDR2 FQGNSA, per germline. Trimming took 4 bases from V and 4 from J; bases not matched to a gene: 2. The CDR3 is made up of 13 amino acids. CDR3 sequence (DNA): TGTGCCAGCAGCTCCGGGACAGGGTACGAGCAGTACTTC. Its translation: CASSSGTGYEQYF.

The chain uses TRBV6-1 and TRBJ2-2, with a possible D match to TRBD2 (6 bases). Germline V CDR1 and CDR2: MNHNS, SASEGT. Trimming took 4 bases from V and 3 from J, leaving 9 bases between them. This CDR3 is 14 amino acids long. The CDR3 region is CASSVRGDTGELFF. DNA for the CDR3: TGTGCCAGCAGTGTGCGGGGCGACACCGGGGAGCTGTTTTTT.

Turning to this clone: Different DNA sequences within this sample yield the same CDR3. The chain uses TRBV4-3 and TRBJ2-1; TRBD2 matches at 10 bases. There are 16 residues in the CDR3. Trimming cost V 1 base and J 2 bases; bases outside gene matches: 2. CDR1 is LGHNA and CDR2 is YSLEER in the germline V gene. The CDR3 protein is CASSQGTSGPYNEQFF. The CDR3 DNA reads as TGCGCCAGCAGCCAAGGGACTAGCGGACCCTACAATGAGCAGTTCTTC.

The rearrangement links TRBV19 to TRBJ2-1, with D perhaps matching TRBD2 (5 bases). V was pared by 0 bases and J by 4 bases, with 10 bases between. CDR1 is LNHDA, CDR2 SQIVND, per germline (reference sequence). The CDR3 runs 15 residues. Here the CDR3 reads CASSIDGAEYNEQFF. The CDR3 DNA follows: TGTGCCAGTAGTATAGACGGAGCGGAATACAATGAGCAGTTCTTC.

V usage is TRBV6-5 and J usage is TRBJ1-2; tentatively, D is TRBD1 (6 bases). Trimming pared 4 bases from V and 4 bases from J, leaving 13 bases between. The CDR3 runs to 14 residues. The germline V gene has CDR1 MNHEY and CDR2 SVGAGI. The CDR3 sequence: CASSLDWGLYGYTF. CDR3 DNA: TGTGCCAGCAGTTTAGACTGGGGGCTCTATGGCTACACCTTC.

The chain uses TRBV2 and TRBJ2-7, with D hard to call. The length of the CDR3 is 13 residues. V lost 5 bases, J lost 3 bases, and 11 bases lay in between. The V gene's germline CDR1 is SNHLY and CDR2 FYNNEI. CDR3 sequence: CASSPVPVYEQYF. DNA of the CDR3: TGTGCCAGCAGTCCCGTCCCTGTCTACGAGCAGTACTTC.

The chain combines TRBV10-1 with TRBJ1-1; a weak D match, TRBD1 (5 bases). Germline V gene lookup returns CDR1 WNHNN and CDR2 SYGVQD (reference sequence). The V gene lost 8 bases and the J gene lost 0 bases, with 13 bases spanning the gap. CDR3 length: 14 residues. Here the CDR3 reads CASGDSPMNTEAFF. The CDR3 DNA reads as TGCGCCAGCGGAGACAGCCCGATGAACACTGAAGCTTTCTTT.

The J gene is TRBJ1-2, the V gene TRBV7-9; D might be TRBD1 (5 bases). There are 18 residues in the CDR3. Germline V CDR1 and CDR2: SEHNR, FQNEAQ (reference sequence). V lost 7 bases and J 0 bases, leaving 24 bases between the germline ends. The CDR3 is CASNSREKGTEANYGYTF. The CDR3 coding sequence is TGTGCCAGCAACTCACGAGAAAAGGGGACGGAAGCTAACTATGGCTACACCTTC.

The J gene is TRBJ1-6, the V gene TRBV30; D ambiguous. The ends were cut back, 2 bases at V and 6 bases at J, with 11 bases in the middle. Germline-derived CDR1 and CDR2 are GTSNPN and SVGIG (reference sequence). This CDR3 has 14 amino acids. The CDR3 nucleotides are TGTGCCTGGAGTTCCGGATCATTTAATTCACCCCTCCACTTT. Protein product: CAWSSGSFNSPLHF.

This sequence joins TRBV7-9 and TRBJ1-1, with D possibly matching TRBD1 (6 bases). V dropped 5 bases and J dropped 8 bases, with 21 bases sitting between them. Germline V lookup: CDR1 SEHNR, CDR2 FQNEAQ (reference sequence). The CDR3 runs 15 residues. This CDR3 reads CASSPLRGADSEAFF. Here the CDR3 DNA reads TGTGCCAGCAGCCCGCTTCGGGGGGCGGATTCGGAAGCTTTCTTT.

Worth noting for this clone: Other nucleotide sequences in the sample specify the same CDR3. V usage is TRBV4-2 and J usage is TRBJ2-3; 8 bases agree with TRBD2. The CDR3 consists of 17 residues. CDR1 LGHNA and CDR2 YNFKEQ come from the germline V gene. With V trimmed by 0 bases and J by 4 bases, 9 bases remained unmatched. CDR3 sequence (DNA): TGTGCCAGCAGCCAAGATCCCCTAGCGGGCGAAGCAGATACGCAGTATTTT. It specifies CASSQDPLAGEADTQYF.

This rearrangement joins TRBV10-2 to TRBJ2-2, with D uncertain. CDR1 is WSHSY, CDR2 SAAADI, per germline. The CDR3 has 14 residues. Trimming stripped 1 base from V and 3 bases from J, with 6 bases between. The CDR3 is CASSEWHDTGELFF. The CDR3 DNA reads as TGCGCCAGCAGTGAGTGGCACGACACCGGGGAGCTGTTTTTT.

This rearrangement joins TRBV28 to TRBJ1-2; 12 nucleotides line up with TRBD1. Germline V gene data show CDR1 as MDHEN and CDR2 as SYDVKM. Trimming took 2 bases from V and 4 from J; bases not matched to a gene: 20. The CDR3 spans 21 residues. The CDR3 DNA reads as TGTGCCAGCAGTTTAAGGCCGTGGGACAGGGGGCCGGAGGATTCCCTCTATGGCTACACCTTC. Amino acids: CASSLRPWDRGPEDSLYGYTF.

The chain employs TRBV5-6 and TRBJ2-7, with D perhaps matching TRBD1 or TRBD2 (6 bases each). From germline, CDR1 is SGHDT and CDR2 YYEEEE. The CDR3 is 15 amino acids. Trimming removed 4 bases at V and 0 bases at J, with 14 bases between. CDR3 coding DNA: TGTGCCAGCAGCGAACCAGGGGAGGCCTCCTACGAGCAGTACTTC. Protein sequence: CASSEPGEASYEQYF. Combining the CDR3 with reference TRBV5-6 and TRBJ2-7 gives the whole variable domain DAGVTQSPTHLIKTRGQQVTLRCSPKSGHDTVSWYQQALGQGPQFIFQYYEEEERQRGNFPDRFSGHQFPNYSSELNVNALLLGDSALYLCASSEPGEASYEQYFGPGTRLTVT.

The chain links TRBV4-1 to TRBJ1-1, with 9 bases fitting TRBD1. Losses at the gene ends were 2 bases for V and 0 bases for J; bases not matched to a gene: 4. Germline V gene data show CDR1 as MGHRA and CDR2 as YSYEKL. This CDR3 is 16 amino acids long. The CDR3 nucleotides are TGCGCCAGCAGCCAACTACAGGGGGCTGTGAACACTGAAGCTTTCTTT. Translated, it gives CASSQLQGAVNTEAFF.